These 7 T cell receptor beta chains came from one sample sequenced in a study of shared clonotypes between healthy human individuals. Some clones are missing from TCRdb's copy, which holds only in-frame ones; the method was immunoSEQ multiplex PCR. This sample has approximately 500,000 clones, with 70% to 80% found just once. Sequenced material: PBMCs. These receptors were taken from a woman aged 40 to 50 in good health. Some clones in this sample may be carry-over from other donors' samples.

This clone was found a few times. The J gene is TRBJ1-2, the V gene TRBV4-2, with TRBD1 as a possible D gene (5 bases). V was clipped by 0 bases and J by 5 bases, with 16 bases between them. The germline V gene encodes CDR1 LGHNA and CDR2 YNFKEQ. The CDR3 has 16 amino acids. The CDR3 bases are TGTGCCAGCAGCCAAGAGGATCAGGGAGGTCGGTATGGCTACACCTTC. It codes for CASSQEDQGGRYGYTF.

This chain joins TRBV7-3 and TRBJ2-2; the match to TRBD1 covers 7 bases. The J segment lost 3 bases and the V segment lost 5 bases, leaving 3 bases of the junction unmatched. The CDR3 is made up of 14 amino acids. CDR1 and CDR2 (germline): SGHTA, FQGTGA. CDR3 loop: CASSRDRYTGELFF. In DNA, the CDR3 is TGTGCCAGCAGCCGGGACAGATACACCGGGGAGCTGTTTTTT. The whole variable domain, filled in from reference TRBV7-3 and TRBJ2-2, reads GAGVSQTPSNKVTEKGKYVELRCDPISGHTALYWYRQSLGQGPEFLIYFQGTGAADDSGLPNDRFFAVRPEGSVSTLKIQRTERGDSAVYLCASSRDRYTGELFFGEGSRLTVL.

The chain is built from TRBV18 and TRBJ2-3, with D tentatively TRBD1 or TRBD2 (5 bases each). V was trimmed by 3 bases and J by 1 base, leaving 11 bases between them. Germline CDR1 reads KGHSH; CDR2 reads LQKENI. The CDR3 length is 15 residues. The CDR3 DNA follows: TGTGCCAGCTCACCCTTGGTGGGGGGCACAGATACGCAGTATTTT. This codes for CASSPLVGGTDTQYF.

The rearrangement uses TRBV6-5 and TRBJ2-1; the match to TRBD1 covers 7 bases. The V gene's germline CDR1 is MNHEY and CDR2 SVGAGI. V gave up 7 bases and J gave up 0 bases; unmatched junction bases: 3. There are 14 residues in the CDR3. The CDR3 bases are TGTGCCAGCAAAGAGGGGGCCTCCTACAATGAGCAGTTCTTC. It translates to CASKEGASYNEQFF.

The CDR3 sequence: CASSPRGAGPREQFF. CDR3 nucleotides: TGTGCCAGCAGCCCACGAGGTGCGGGGCCGCGAGAGCAGTTCTTC. V and J are TRBV28 and TRBJ2-1; D is possibly TRBD2 (6 bases). The germline V gene has CDR1 MDHEN and CDR2 SYDVKM. Trimming pared 6 bases from V and 10 bases from J, leaving 22 bases between. The CDR3 is 15 residues long.

The CDR3 bases are TGCGCCAGCAGCCAACAGGGCTTGGCCATTGGGAGTGGGGCCAACGTCCTGACTTTC. Encoded protein: CASSQQGLAIGSGANVLTF. The V call is TRBV4-1, the J call TRBJ2-6; the D gene could be TRBD1 or TRBD2 (5 bases each). Trimming shortened V by 2 bases and J by 3 bases, and 20 bases separated the two germline ends. The V gene's germline CDR1 is MGHRA and CDR2 YSYEKL. The CDR3 has 19 residues.

V usage is TRBV5-1 and J usage is TRBJ2-5; 8 positions agree with TRBD2. There are 16 residues in the CDR3. The ends lost 4 bases at V and 4 bases at J; junction bases unmatched: 12. Germline CDR1 is SGHRS and CDR2 is YFSETQ. CDR3 amino acids: CASSATSAREAETQYF. The CDR3 DNA is TGCGCCAGCAGCGCGACTAGCGCCCGGGAGGCAGAGACCCAGTACTTC.